This T cell receptor (beta chain) derives from a study of early T cells in non-severe SARS-CoV-2 infection. Study context: Sequencing was performed on bulk RNA from unsorted whole blood, leaving chains unpaired.

Unique molecular identifiers were added to individual cDNA molecules. Each CDR3 protein is one row after TCRdb ran MiXCR on the 5' RACE reads. Among some 71,000 distinct CDR3 sequences, roughly an eighth were seen once, and the ten largest hold 5% to 7%. The CDR3 contains 15 residues. V was shortened by 3 bases and J by 1 base, with 10 bases between the two germline ends. Per the germline V gene, CDR1 is KGHSH and CDR2 is LQKENI. Only a few counts were recorded for this clonotype. The sequencing used whole blood, collected at baseline. The clonotype was recovered from an adult who was a healthcare worker with PCR-confirmed SARS-CoV-2 infection or an uninfected control (not recorded which). The rearrangement uses TRBV18 and TRBJ2-1; no reliable D call. Here the CDR3 reads CASSPGVQSYNEQFF. CDR3 nucleotides: TGTGCCAGCTCACCTGGCGTTCAGTCCTACAATGAGCAGTTCTTC.